A selection of T cell receptor beta chains follows, all from one sample in a study of blood T cell repertoires in COVID-19. Some clones are missing from TCRdb's copy, which holds only in-frame ones; the method was immunoSEQ multiplex PCR. The sample holds some 140,000 clones; about 72% are singletons and the top ten take 11%. Sequenced input: peripheral blood. Every receptor here comes from a man aged 55-75 years who had recovered from COVID-19. The CDR3 runs from the conserved cysteine through the conserved F or W. Each record gives: J gene, CDR3 length, V gene, CDR3 protein.

>TRBJ2-2|15|TRBV6-2/TRBV6-3
CASSGQIVFAGELFF
>TRBJ2-1|15|TRBV6-5
CASSPLAGGHSEQFF
>TRBJ1-1|11|TRBV6-6
CASRSYTEAFF
>TRBJ2-7|13|TRBV6-5
CASIKRASGEQYF
>TRBJ1-5|16|TRBV4-2
CASSQEAGPEGQPQHF
>TRBJ1-1|17|TRBV27
CASSRSDREDADTEAFF
>TRBJ2-5|13|TRBV11-1
CASSLAGEKTQYF
>TRBJ2-7|11|TRBV7-2
CASSLWAEEYF
>TRBJ1-5|16|TRBV4-1
CASSQAQGISNQPQHF
>TRBJ1-4|14|TRBV5-1
CASTRQGRNEKLFF
>TRBJ2-2|13|TRBV7-8
CASGADYTGELFF
>TRBJ1-1|14|TRBV29-1
CSVIGTGGRSEAFF
>TRBJ2-7|13|TRBV11-2
CASSLERRLEQYF
>TRBJ2-5|12|TRBV19
CASSPDQETQYF
>TRBJ2-1|16|TRBV4-3
CASSQELAGGYNEQFF
>TRBJ2-5|12|TRBV12-3/TRBV12-4
CASSLTRGTQYF
>TRBJ1-6|14|TRBV9
CASSGATDNSPLHF
>TRBJ1-2|15|TRBV27
CASSYWTGTNYGYTF
>TRBJ2-5|14|TRBV7-9
CASSLDGGRETQYF
>TRBJ2-4|14|TRBV19
CASSIVQGKNIQYF
>TRBJ1-1|16|TRBV28
CASRPGQGRMNTEAFF
>TRBJ2-2|14|TRBV27
CASRTGVNTGELFF
>TRBJ1-2|15|TRBV25-1
CASSGLEARTYGYTF
>TRBJ2-5|16|TRBV19
CASSQPQGTGRETQYF
>TRBJ1-3|18|TRBV4-2
CASSLGQGSLFSGNTIYF
>TRBJ2-3|17|TRBV25-1
CASSVRSAGVGTDTQYF
>TRBJ1-6|16|TRBV6-5
CASSYTHRVGNSPLHF
>TRBJ2-1|14|TRBV7-2
CASSKGVESHEQFF
>TRBJ2-7|13|TRBV7-2
CASSLDYSYEQYF
>TRBJ2-1|16|TRBV3-1/TRBV3-2
CASSQELAGGVGEQFF
>TRBJ1-4|17|TRBV5-1
CASSSRGRTLSNEKLFF
>TRBJ1-1|15|TRBV6-4
CASSDGGGVGAEAFF
>TRBJ2-7|14|TRBV4-3
CASSLRRRVGEQYF
>TRBJ1-1|14|TRBV6-5
CASTSGGGWTEAFF
>TRBJ2-3|15|TRBV7-3
CASSVDRGVSDTQYF
>TRBJ2-7|15|TRBV5-6
CASSPGTRSSYEQYF
>TRBJ2-2|14|TRBV7-3
CASSSYSDTGELFF
>TRBJ1-4|15|TRBV27
CASSLSGQQREKLFF
>TRBJ2-2|15|TRBV11-3
CASKMRTGDTGELFF
>TRBJ2-3|17|TRBV27
CASSPTSGLAGSDTQYF
>TRBJ2-3|14|TRBV18
CASSPTLVTDTQYF